The 17 T cell receptor beta chains below come from one sample, sequenced in a study of cytomegalovirus exposure and HLA in healthy donors. PCR used 60 Vbeta primers and 13 Jbeta primers. The table came from immunoSEQ multiplex PCR; TCRdb's copy has only in-frame clones and leaves some out. Among approximately 85,000 clones listed, approximately 72% were seen once. Source material: PBMCs. Receptors originate from a woman aged 40 to 50 in good health and CMV-seropositive.

J is TRBJ2-2 and V is TRBV28, with D possibly being TRBD1 (6 bases). Trimming took off 7 bases at V and 0 bases at J, with 12 bases between the two ends. In germline, CDR1 is MDHEN, CDR2 SYDVKM. The CDR3 length is 15 residues. The CDR3 reads CASTGQSTNTGELFF. The CDR3 nucleotides read TGTGCCAGCACAGGACAGTCCACGAACACCGGGGAGCTGTTTTTT.

This chain uses TRBV5-1 with TRBJ2-3; no firm D call. CDR3 length equals 13 residues. Germline V gene data show CDR1 as SGHRS and CDR2 as YFSETQ. Deletions cut 5 bases from V and 2 bases from J, with 9 bases between. The CDR3: CASSVRHTDTQYF. For the CDR3, the DNA is TGCGCCAGCAGTGTACGACACACAGATACGCAGTATTTT.

The gene calls are TRBV2 and TRBJ1-4; D is unresolved. This CDR3 comprises 13 residues. CDR1 and CDR2 from the germline V gene are SNHLY and FYNNEI. Trimming stripped 8 bases from V and 8 bases from J, with 15 bases between. The CDR3 spells CASGVQLREKLFF. CDR3 nucleotide sequence: TGTGCCAGCGGTGTTCAACTCCGGGAAAAACTGTTTTTT. Looking up the rest from reference TRBV2 and TRBJ1-4 gives the full variable domain: EPEVTQTPSHQVTQMGQEVILRCVPISNHLYFYWYRQILGQKVEFLVSFYNNEISEKSEIFDDQFSVERPDGSNFTLKIRSTKLEDSAMYFCASGVQLREKLFFGSGTQLSVL.

CDR3 in DNA: TGTGCCAGCAGCGTAGGAGACTCCCGCACAGATACGCAGTATTTT. Its protein is CASSVGDSRTDTQYF. This chain uses TRBV9 with TRBJ2-3; no reliable D call. The CDR3 is made up of 15 amino acids. Trimming left V 0 bases short and J 1 base short, with 9 bases between. Germline CDR1 and CDR2: SGDLS and YYNGEE.

The gene calls are TRBV7-9 and TRBJ2-5; weak D call: TRBD2 (6 bases). V was pared by 5 bases and J by 5 bases, with 15 bases between. In germline, CDR1 is SEHNR, CDR2 FQNEAQ (reference sequence). The CDR3 loop spans 14 amino acids. The CDR3 region has the DNA TGTGCCAGCAGCCCGGGGACTGCAGGGGAGACCCAGTACTTC. The encoded protein is CASSPGTAGETQYF.

This chain joins TRBV4-1 and TRBJ2-3, with TRBD2 as a possible D gene (5 bases). V lost 1 base to trimming and J lost 1 base, with 9 bases between them. The CDR3 contains 15 residues. CDR1 and CDR2 (germline): MGHRA, YSYEKL. For the CDR3, the DNA is TGCGCCAGCAGCCAAGTAATTAGCGGCACAGATACGCAGTATTTT. Translating it yields CASSQVISGTDTQYF.

To note about this clone: At one boundary the junction diverges from the germline segment, which might be a read error. The chain's CDR3 is CTSATSVVNTEAFF. CDR3 nucleotides: TGCACCAGCGCCACCAGCGTTGTGAACACTGAAGCTTTCTTT. The chain joins TRBV23-1 to TRBJ1-1; D call uncertain. TRBV23-1 falls under the ORF class, with uncertain function. The length of the CDR3 is 14 residues.

J is TRBJ1-4 and V is TRBV14, with a possible D match to TRBD1 (6 bases). The CDR3 length is 15 residues. In germline, CDR1 is SGHDN, CDR2 FVKESK. V was trimmed by 3 bases and J by 4 bases, leaving 12 bases between them. In DNA, the CDR3 is TGTGCCAGCAGCCACAGGGGTCTTCTTAATGAAAAACTGTTTTTT. Translating it yields CASSHRGLLNEKLFF.

The chain is built from TRBV7-2 and TRBJ1-2; D is ambiguous. The CDR3 contains 12 residues. The germline V gene has CDR1 SGHTA and CDR2 FQGNSA. V lost 1 base, J lost 7 bases, and 7 bases lay in between. CDR3: CASSLDIVGYTF. The CDR3 nucleotides are TGTGCCAGCAGCTTAGATATTGTTGGCTACACCTTC.

The chain employs TRBV5-1 and TRBJ2-2; D possibly corresponds to TRBD1 (6 bases). The germline gives CDR1 SGHRS, CDR2 YFSETQ. Between the trimmed V and J ends, which lost 1 base and 1 base, there was a span of 8 bases. This CDR3 is built from 15 residues. CDR3 coding DNA: TGCGCCAGCAGCTTGCGACAGGAGAACACCGGGGAGCTGTTTTTT. The encoded protein is CASSLRQENTGELFF.

The chain links TRBV6-5 to TRBJ2-7; 9 bases match TRBD1. CDR1 MNHEY and CDR2 SVGAGI come from the germline V gene. With 4 bases clipped from V and 6 bases from J, the junction kept 7 bases outside the gene matches. CDR3 size: 14 residues. The CDR3 DNA sequence: TGTGCCAGCAGTTTCTACCGGGACAGGGCCGAGCAGTACTTC. It specifies CASSFYRDRAEQYF.

V gene TRBV9 combines with J gene TRBJ1-1; D is unresolved. Germline-derived CDR1 and CDR2 are SGDLS and YYNGEE. V lost 0 bases to trimming and J lost 4 bases, with 7 bases between them. The CDR3 contains 13 residues. In DNA form, the CDR3 reads TGTGCCAGCAGCGTAGGTCCCGTCACTGAAGCTTTCTTT. This sequence encodes CASSVGPVTEAFF.

The chain has TRBV4-2 and TRBJ1-2; tentative D call: TRBD1 (6 bases). Per the germline V gene, CDR1 is LGHNA and CDR2 is YNFKEQ. This CDR3 comprises 13 residues. V dropped 7 bases and J dropped 4 bases, with 13 bases sitting between them. For the CDR3, the DNA is TGTGCCAGCACCCTTGGACAGTTCTATGGCTACACCTTC. Its protein is CASTLGQFYGYTF.

The rearrangement joins TRBV6-4 to TRBJ2-1, with 8 bases matching TRBD1. Germline CDR1 and CDR2: MRHNA and SNTAGT. The CDR3 is 15 amino acids. V trimming: 3 bases; J trimming: 2 bases; junction bases outside the gene matches: 3. The CDR3 here is CASSERQGTYNEQFF. The DNA of the CDR3 is TGTGCCAGCAGTGAAAGACAGGGGACCTACAATGAGCAGTTCTTC.

J is TRBJ2-3 and V is TRBV5-1; tentatively, D is TRBD2 (5 bases). The germline V and J ends were trimmed by 4 bases and 0 bases, with 15 bases remaining between them. Germline assignment: CDR1 SGHRS and CDR2 YFSETQ. The CDR3 is 16 residues long. CDR3 region: CASSAFRETSTDTQYF. In DNA form, the CDR3 reads TGCGCCAGCAGCGCCTTCCGGGAAACTAGCACAGATACGCAGTATTTT.

The V and J genes are TRBV13 and TRBJ2-5, with D possibly being TRBD1 (5 bases). The J call may be faulty, since TRBJ2-7 better matches the DNA end. The CDR3 is made up of 17 amino acids. Germline CDR1 reads PRHDT; CDR2 reads FYEKMQ (reference sequence). This CDR3 is CASSPRVAQERTHEQYF. The CDR3 region has the DNA TGTGCCAGCAGCCCCAGGGTAGCCCAGGAGCGTACCCACGAGCAGTACTTC.

This chain joins TRBV30 and TRBJ1-4; 11 bases map to TRBD1. This CDR3 has 16 residues. Germline V gene sequence: CDR1 GTSNPN, CDR2 SVGIG (reference sequence). V trimming: 3 bases; J trimming: 5 bases; junction bases outside the gene matches: 8. DNA of the CDR3: TGTGCCTGGAGCCAGGGACAGGGGGGTGGCAATGAAAAACTGTTTTTT. This translates into CAWSQGQGGGNEKLFF.